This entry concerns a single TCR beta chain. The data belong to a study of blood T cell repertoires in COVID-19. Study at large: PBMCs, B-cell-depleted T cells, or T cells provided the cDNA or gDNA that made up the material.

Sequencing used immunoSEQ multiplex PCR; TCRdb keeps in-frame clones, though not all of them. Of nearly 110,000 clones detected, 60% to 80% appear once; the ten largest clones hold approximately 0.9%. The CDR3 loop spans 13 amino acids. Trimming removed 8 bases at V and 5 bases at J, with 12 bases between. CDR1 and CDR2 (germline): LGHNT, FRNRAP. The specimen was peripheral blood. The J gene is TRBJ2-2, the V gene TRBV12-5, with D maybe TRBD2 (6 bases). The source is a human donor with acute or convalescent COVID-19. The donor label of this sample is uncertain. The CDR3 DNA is TGTGCTAGTACCTACGGGGGAACCGGGGAGCTGTTTTTT. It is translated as CASTYGGTGELFF. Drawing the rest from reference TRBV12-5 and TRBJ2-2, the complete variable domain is DARVTQTPRHKVTEMGQEVTMRCQPILGHNTVFWYRQTMMQGLELLAYFRNRAPLDDSGMPKDRFSAEMPDATLATLKIQPSEPRDSAVYFCASTYGGTGELFFGEGSRLTVL.